This entry features one TCR beta chain sequence. Its antigen is currently unknown. These data come from a study of T cell responses to AZD1222 COVID-19 vaccine. Overall study results and limits: Seropositive at baseline were only six AZD1222 recipients. The donor group comprised mostly white British people and more females; the analysis possibly underestimated clonal diversity. Increased Spike-specific TCR breadth and depth were observed after two AZD1222 doses.

Generated by immunoSEQ multiplex PCR, the TCRdb table keeps only in-frame clones and is missing some. In the table there are some 80,000 clones, around 90% of which are singletons. With 3 bases removed from V and 5 bases from J, the gap between germline ends came to 11 bases. CDR1 is LGHDT and CDR2 is YNNKEL in the germline V gene (reference sequence). CDR3 length: 14 amino acids. The sequence came from an adult in good health. The source material was peripheral blood, sampled on day 0 of MenACWY control vaccination. The chain has TRBV3-1 (or the pseudogene TRBV3-2) and TRBJ2-4, with D uncertain. Here the CDR3 reads CASSQLRPENIQYF. The CDR3 region has the DNA TGTGCCAGCAGCCAGCTTAGACCAGAAAACATTCAGTACTTC.